Shown below are 7 T cell receptor beta chains from a single sample sequenced in a study of blood T cell repertoires in COVID-19. TCRdb's table, derived via immunoSEQ multiplex PCR, lists solely in-frame clones and lacks some. The sample has 190,000 or so clones; about 83% are singletons. Sequences were obtained from peripheral blood. The receptors come from a young woman who had recovered from COVID-19.

V and J are TRBV10-3 and TRBJ1-4; TRBD1 is a possible D gene (6 bases). Trimming took off 10 bases at V and 8 bases at J, with 17 bases between the two ends. The length of the CDR3 is 13 residues. Germline CDR1 reads ENHRY; CDR2 reads SYGVKD. This chain's CDR3 is CATQPQGREKLFF. The CDR3 nucleotides are TGTGCCACCCAGCCCCAGGGGCGGGAAAAACTGTTTTTT.

V gene TRBV7-2 combines with J gene TRBJ1-5, with 10 bases matching TRBD1. In germline, CDR1 is SGHTA, CDR2 FQGNSA. V shed 5 bases and J 11 bases; nucleotides not matched to a gene: 9. There are 14 residues in the CDR3. The CDR3 protein is CASSAGTGDRAQHF. DNA of the CDR3: TGTGCCAGCAGCGCTGGGACAGGGGATCGGGCCCAGCATTTT.

The rearrangement uses TRBV5-1 and TRBJ2-2, with D possibly matching TRBD1 (6 bases). From germline, CDR1 is SGHRS and CDR2 YFSETQ. Trimming took 0 bases from V and 7 from J, leaving 13 bases between them. CDR3 size: 15 residues. CDR3 amino acids: CASSLAGRGGGELFF. The CDR3 DNA reads TGCGCCAGCAGCTTGGCGGGACGAGGGGGCGGGGAGCTGTTTTTT.

The count of this clone is one. V usage is TRBV3-1 (or the pseudogene TRBV3-2) and J usage is TRBJ2-3, with a weak D call TRBD2 (5 bases). CDR3 length: 14 amino acids. CDR1 and CDR2 from the germline V gene are LGHDT and YNNKEL (reference sequence). Trimming stripped 4 bases from V and 2 bases from J, with 10 bases between. The CDR3 DNA sequence: TGTGCCAGCAGCCCCTACGACTACACAGATACGCAGTATTTT. Encoded protein: CASSPYDYTDTQYF.

V and J are TRBV7-9 and TRBJ1-6; D is ambiguous. Germline CDR1 is SEHNR and CDR2 is FQNEAQ (reference sequence). V lost 5 bases and J lost 8, with 13 bases in between. There are 14 residues in the CDR3. As DNA, the CDR3 is TGTGCCAGCAGCGTCGCTTCCAGTGATTCACCCCTCCACTTT. Its protein product is CASSVASSDSPLHF.

J is TRBJ2-4 and V is TRBV6-5, with TRBD2 matching over 7 bases. Trimming took 5 bases from V and 6 from J; bases not matched to a gene: 4. The germline gives CDR1 MNHEY, CDR2 SVGAGI. The CDR3 sequence is 13 residues long. As DNA, the CDR3 is TGTGCCAGCAGTCGGGGGGATCGAAACATTCAGTACTTC. Encoded protein: CASSRGDRNIQYF.

This clone was counted once. The chain combines TRBV19 with TRBJ1-6; D is ambiguous. The CDR3 loop spans 14 amino acids. In germline, CDR1 is LNHDA, CDR2 SQIVND (reference sequence). Trimming stripped 8 bases from V and 7 bases from J, with 15 bases between. This CDR3 reads CASGPGNMNSPLHF. CDR3 bases: TGTGCCAGTGGCCCCGGGAATATGAATTCACCCCTCCACTTT.